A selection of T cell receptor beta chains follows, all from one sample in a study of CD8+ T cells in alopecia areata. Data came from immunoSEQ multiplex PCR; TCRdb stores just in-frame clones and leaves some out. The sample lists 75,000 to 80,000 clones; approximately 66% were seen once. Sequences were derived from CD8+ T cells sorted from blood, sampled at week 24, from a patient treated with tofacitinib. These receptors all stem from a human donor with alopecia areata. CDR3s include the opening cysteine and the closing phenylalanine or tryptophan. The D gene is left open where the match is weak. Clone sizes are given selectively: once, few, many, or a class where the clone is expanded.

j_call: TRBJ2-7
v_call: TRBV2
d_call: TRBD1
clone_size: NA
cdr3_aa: CASRPITGTGSYEQYF
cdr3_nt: TGTGCCAGCAGACCCATTACCGGGACAGGGTCGTACGAGCAGTACTTC

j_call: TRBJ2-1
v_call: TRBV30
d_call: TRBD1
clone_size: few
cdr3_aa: CAYWTGRYNEQFF
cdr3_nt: TGTGCCTACTGGACAGGGCGCTACAATGAGCAGTTCTTC

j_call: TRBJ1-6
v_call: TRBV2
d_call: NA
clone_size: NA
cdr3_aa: CARGGRINSPLHF
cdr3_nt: TGTGCCAGGGGGGGACGGATCAATTCACCCCTCCACTTT

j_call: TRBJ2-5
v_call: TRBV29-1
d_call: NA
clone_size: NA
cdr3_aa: CSVLGETQYF
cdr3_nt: TGCAGCGTCCTAGGGGAGACCCAGTACTTC

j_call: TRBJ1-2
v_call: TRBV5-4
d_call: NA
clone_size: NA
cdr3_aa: CASSLQQGHGYTF
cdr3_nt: TGTGCCAGCAGCTTGCAACAGGGTCATGGCTACACCTTC

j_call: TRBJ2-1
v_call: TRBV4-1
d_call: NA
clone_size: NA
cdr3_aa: CASSQGSYNEQFF
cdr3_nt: TGCGCCAGCAGCCAGGGGTCCTACAATGAGCAGTTCTTC

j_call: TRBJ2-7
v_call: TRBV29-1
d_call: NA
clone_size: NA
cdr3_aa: CSVDRGYEQYF
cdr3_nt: TGCAGCGTTGACAGGGGCTACGAGCAGTACTTC

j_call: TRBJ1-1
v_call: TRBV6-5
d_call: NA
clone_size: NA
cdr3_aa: CASISGNTEAFF
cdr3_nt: TGTGCCAGCATTTCTGGGAACACTGAAGCTTTCTTT

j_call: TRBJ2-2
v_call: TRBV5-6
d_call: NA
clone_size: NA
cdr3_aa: CASSLAPVLGGELFF
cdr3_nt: TGTGCCAGCAGCTTGGCCCCGGTGCTGGGCGGGGAGCTGTTTTTT

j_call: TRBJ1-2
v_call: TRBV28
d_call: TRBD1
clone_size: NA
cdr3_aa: CASSFGPDRGYYGYTF
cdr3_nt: TGTGCCAGCAGTTTCGGACCGGACAGGGGATACTATGGCTACACCTTC

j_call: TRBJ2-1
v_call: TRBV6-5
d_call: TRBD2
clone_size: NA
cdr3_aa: CASSYPGLGYNEQFF
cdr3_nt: TGTGCCAGCAGTTACCCGGGACTAGGATACAATGAGCAGTTCTTC

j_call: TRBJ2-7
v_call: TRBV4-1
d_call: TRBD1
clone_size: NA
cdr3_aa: CASSQVPPPGQGTYEQYF
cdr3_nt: TGCGCCAGCAGCCAAGTTCCCCCACCGGGACAGGGGACCTACGAGCAGTACTTC

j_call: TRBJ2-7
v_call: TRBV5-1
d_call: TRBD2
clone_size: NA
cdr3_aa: CASSGTSASSYEQYF
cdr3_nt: TGCGCCAGCAGCGGGACTAGCGCTAGCTCCTACGAGCAGTACTTC

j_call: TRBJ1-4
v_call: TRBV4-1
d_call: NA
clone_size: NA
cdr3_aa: CASSQEIRGGLDEKLFF
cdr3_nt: TGCGCCAGCAGCCAGGAAATCAGGGGAGGACTTGATGAAAAACTGTTTTTT

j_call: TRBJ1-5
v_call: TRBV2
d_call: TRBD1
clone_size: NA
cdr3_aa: CASRETGGMKPQHF
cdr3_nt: TGTGCCAGCAGGGAGACAGGGGGCATGAAGCCCCAGCATTTT

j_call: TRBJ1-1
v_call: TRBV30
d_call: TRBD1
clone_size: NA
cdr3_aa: CAWSVRTGPTEAFF
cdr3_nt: TGTGCCTGGAGTGTACGGACAGGGCCCACTGAAGCTTTCTTT

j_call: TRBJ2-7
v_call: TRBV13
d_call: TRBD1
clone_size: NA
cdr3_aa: CASSSAGTGRQYEQYF
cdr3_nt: TGTGCCAGCAGCTCCGCCGGGACAGGGAGGCAGTACGAGCAGTACTTC

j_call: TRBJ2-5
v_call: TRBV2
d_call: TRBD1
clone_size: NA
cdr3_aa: CASRRPQGAGETQYF
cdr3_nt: TGTGCCAGCAGACGTCCCCAGGGGGCGGGGGAGACCCAGTACTTC

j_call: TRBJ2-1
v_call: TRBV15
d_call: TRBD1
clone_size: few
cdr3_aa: CATSRDRGLGNEQFF
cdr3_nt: TGTGCCACCAGCAGGGACAGGGGCTTAGGGAATGAGCAGTTCTTC

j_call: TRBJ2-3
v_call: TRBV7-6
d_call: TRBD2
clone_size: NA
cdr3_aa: CASSLLAESRTDTQYF
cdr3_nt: TGTGCCAGCAGCCTACTAGCGGAGAGCCGCACAGATACGCAGTATTTT

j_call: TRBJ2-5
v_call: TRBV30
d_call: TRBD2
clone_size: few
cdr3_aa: CAWSPPSLAGLQETQYF
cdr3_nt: TGTGCCTGGAGTCCTCCCTCACTAGCGGGACTGCAAGAGACCCAGTACTTC

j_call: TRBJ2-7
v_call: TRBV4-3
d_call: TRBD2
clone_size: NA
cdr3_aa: CASSSRLAGEANSYEQYF
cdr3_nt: TGCGCCAGCAGCTCAAGACTAGCGGGAGAAGCCAACTCCTACGAGCAGTACTTC

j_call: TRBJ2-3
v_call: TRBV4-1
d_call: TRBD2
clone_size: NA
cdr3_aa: CASSQEAGGGTDTQYF
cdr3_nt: TGCGCCAGCAGCCAAGAAGCGGGAGGGGGCACAGATACGCAGTATTTT

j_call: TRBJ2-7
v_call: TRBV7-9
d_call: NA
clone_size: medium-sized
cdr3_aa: CASSLDPTFSYEQYF
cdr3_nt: TGTGCCAGCAGCTTAGATCCCACGTTCTCCTACGAGCAGTACTTC

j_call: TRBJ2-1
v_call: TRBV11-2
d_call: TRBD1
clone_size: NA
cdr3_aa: CASSLGQGGYEQFF
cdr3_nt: TGTGCCAGCAGCTTAGGACAGGGGGGCTATGAGCAGTTCTTC

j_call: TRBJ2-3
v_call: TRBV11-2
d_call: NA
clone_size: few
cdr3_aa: CASSLVGTTQYF
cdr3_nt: TGTGCCAGCAGCCTAGTGGGGACTACGCAGTATTTT

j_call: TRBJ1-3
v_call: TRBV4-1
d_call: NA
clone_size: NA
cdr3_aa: CASSQDDLGLPGNTIYF
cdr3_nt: TGCGCCAGCAGCCAAGACGATCTTGGTCTCCCTGGAAACACCATATATTTT

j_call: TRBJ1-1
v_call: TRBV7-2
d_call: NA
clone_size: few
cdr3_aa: CASSLGAGAEAFF
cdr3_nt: TGTGCCAGCAGCTTAGGGGCTGGCGCTGAAGCTTTCTTT

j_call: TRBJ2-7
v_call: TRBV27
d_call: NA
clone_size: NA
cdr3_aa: CASSMGGATYEQYF
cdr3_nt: TGTGCCAGCAGTATGGGGGGTGCTACCTACGAGCAGTACTTC

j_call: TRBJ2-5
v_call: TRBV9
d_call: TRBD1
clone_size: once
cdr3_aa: CASSPMGQGAETQYF
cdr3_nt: TGTGCCAGCAGCCCGATGGGACAGGGGGCCGAGACCCAGTACTTC

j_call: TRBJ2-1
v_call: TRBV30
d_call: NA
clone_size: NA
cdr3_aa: CAWSGPYRTYNEQFF
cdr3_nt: TGTGCCTGGAGCGGGCCCTACAGGACCTACAATGAGCAGTTCTTC

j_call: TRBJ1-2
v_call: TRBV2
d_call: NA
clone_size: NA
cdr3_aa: CASTADNGYTF
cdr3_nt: TGTGCCAGCACAGCCGACAACGGCTACACCTTC

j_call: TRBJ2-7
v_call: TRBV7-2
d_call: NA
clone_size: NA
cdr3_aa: CASSSDGAYEQYF
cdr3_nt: TGTGCCAGCAGCTCAGATGGAGCCTACGAGCAGTACTTC

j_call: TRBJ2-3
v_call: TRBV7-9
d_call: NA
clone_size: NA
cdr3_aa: CASYHSTGITDTQYF
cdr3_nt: TGTGCCAGTTACCACTCGACGGGGATCACAGATACGCAGTATTTT

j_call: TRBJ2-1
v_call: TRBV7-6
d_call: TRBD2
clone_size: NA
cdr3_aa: CASSLTAAGGDEQFF
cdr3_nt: TGTGCCAGCAGCTTAACCGCGGCGGGGGGAGATGAGCAGTTCTTC

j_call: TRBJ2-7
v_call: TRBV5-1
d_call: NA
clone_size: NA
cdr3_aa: CASSSVSPSPYEQYF
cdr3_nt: TGCGCCAGCAGCTCCGTCTCTCCGAGCCCCTACGAGCAGTACTTC

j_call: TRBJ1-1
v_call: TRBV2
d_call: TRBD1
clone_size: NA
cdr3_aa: CASSYRDRGWAFF
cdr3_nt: TGTGCCAGCAGTTACCGGGACAGGGGATGGGCTTTCTTT

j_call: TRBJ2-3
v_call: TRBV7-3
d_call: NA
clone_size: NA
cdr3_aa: CASSLLGQSSTDTQYF
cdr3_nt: TGTGCCAGCAGCCTCTTAGGACAGAGCTCCACAGATACGCAGTATTTT

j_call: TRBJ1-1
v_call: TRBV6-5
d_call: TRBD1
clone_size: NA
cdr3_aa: CASSPRQGRDEAFF
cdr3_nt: TGTGCCAGCAGCCCCCGACAGGGGAGAGATGAAGCTTTCTTT

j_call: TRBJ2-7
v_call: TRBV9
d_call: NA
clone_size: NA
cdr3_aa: CASSAYQTGHEQYF
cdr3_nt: TGTGCCAGCAGCGCCTATCAGACCGGCCACGAGCAGTACTTC

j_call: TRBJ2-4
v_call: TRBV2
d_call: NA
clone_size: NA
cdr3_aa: CASSVWGAKNIQYF
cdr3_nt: TGTGCCAGCAGCGTGTGGGGGGCCAAAAACATTCAGTACTTC

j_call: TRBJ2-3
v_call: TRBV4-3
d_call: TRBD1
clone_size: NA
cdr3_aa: CASSHGQGIADTQYF
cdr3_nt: TGCGCCAGCAGCCACGGACAGGGGATCGCAGATACGCAGTATTTT

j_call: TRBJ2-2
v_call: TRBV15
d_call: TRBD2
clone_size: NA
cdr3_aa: CATSREGAGELTGELFF
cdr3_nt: TGTGCCACCAGCAGAGAGGGAGCGGGAGAATTGACCGGGGAGCTGTTTTTT

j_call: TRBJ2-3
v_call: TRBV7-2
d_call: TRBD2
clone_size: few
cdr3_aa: CASSLVAGGFPDTQYF
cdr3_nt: TGTGCCAGCAGCTTAGTGGCGGGAGGGTTCCCAGATACGCAGTATTTT

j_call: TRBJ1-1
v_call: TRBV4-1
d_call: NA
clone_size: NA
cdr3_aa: CASSPRFLNTEAFF
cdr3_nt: TGCGCCAGCAGCCCCAGATTCTTGAACACTGAAGCTTTCTTT

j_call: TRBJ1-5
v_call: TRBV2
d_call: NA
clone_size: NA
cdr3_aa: CASTQAPRQPQHF
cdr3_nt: TGTGCCAGCACCCAGGCTCCCAGGCAGCCCCAGCATTTT

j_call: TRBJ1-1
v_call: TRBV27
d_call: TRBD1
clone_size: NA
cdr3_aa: CASSYRGSLPHPEAFF
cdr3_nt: TGTGCCAGCAGTTACAGGGGATCTCTGCCCCATCCTGAAGCTTTCTTT

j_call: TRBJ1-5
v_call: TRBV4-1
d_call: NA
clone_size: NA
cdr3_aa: CASSQDPGDQPQHF
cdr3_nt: TGCGCCAGCAGCCAAGATCCTGGGGATCAGCCCCAGCATTTT